These 29 T cell receptor beta chains were all obtained from the same sample, sequenced in a study of response to subunit inactivated influenza vaccine. One entry per CDR3 protein results from TCRdb running MiXCR on the RT-PCR reads. This table holds about half a million distinct CDR3 sequences, approximately 10% found once. The source was PBMCs from blood, collected more than 35 days after vaccination. The receptors originated from a man in his fifties or sixties who received an inactivated influenza vaccine.

The V gene is TRBV12-3 or TRBV12-4, the J gene TRBJ1-2; no reliable D call. The V end lost 6 bases, the J end lost 2 bases, and 7 bases lay between the germline ends. CDR3 size: 12 residues. The CDR3 coding sequence is TGTGCCAGCAGCACACAAAACTATGGCTACACCTTC. This encodes CASSTQNYGYTF.

This clonotype was detected ten times or more. The chain employs TRBV12-3 or TRBV12-4 and TRBJ1-5; D call uncertain. Trimming stripped 2 bases from V and 6 bases from J, with 8 bases between. The CDR3 spans 13 residues. CDR3 sequence (DNA): TGTGCCAGCAGTTTATTAGAGAGTCAGCCCCAGCATTTT. Amino acid sequence: CASSLLESQPQHF.

This clonotype has a count of ten or more. The genes are TRBV5-1 and TRBJ2-1; 7 bases fit TRBD2. Germline CDR1 SGHRS, CDR2 YFSETQ. The CDR3 runs 18 residues. Unmatched junction bases numbered 9, after V lost 0 bases and J lost 0 bases. DNA of the CDR3: TGCGCCAGCAGCTTGGTTCCGGGACTATCGAGCTCCTACAATGAGCAGTTCTTC. The encoded protein is CASSLVPGLSSSYNEQFF.

The V gene is TRBV6-6, the J gene TRBJ2-7, with D possibly matching TRBD1 (5 bases). Germline V gene data show CDR1 as MNHNY and CDR2 as SVGAGI (reference sequence). V was trimmed by 6 bases and J by 6 bases, leaving 12 bases between them. CDR3 length: 12 amino acids. The CDR3 spells CASSATDSEQYF. The CDR3 DNA sequence: TGTGCCAGCAGCGCGACCGACAGCGAGCAGTACTTC.

This chain connects TRBV30 to TRBJ2-1; TRBD1 aligns across 11 bases. This CDR3 is 14 amino acids long. Germline V gives CDR1 GTSNPN, CDR2 SVGIG (reference sequence). V was pared by 3 bases and J by 8 bases, with 6 bases of the junction left unmatched. For the CDR3, the DNA is TGTGCCTGGAGCCGGACAGGGGGCGGCGATGAGCAGTTCTTC. It specifies CAWSRTGGGDEQFF.

This clonotype was counted a few times. The V and J genes are TRBV7-9 and TRBJ2-6, with D hard to call. Germline values: CDR1 SEHNR, CDR2 FQNEAQ (reference sequence). Trimming removed 6 bases at V and 2 bases at J, with 11 bases between. This CDR3 region has 15 residues. CDR3 protein: CASRPATPGANVLTF. The CDR3 region has the DNA TGTGCCAGCAGACCCGCAACCCCTGGGGCCAACGTCCTGACTTTC.

The sample holds a few counts of this clonotype. CDR3 DNA: TGTGCCATCAGCACAACTGTGGGACAGGGGGCGATCGGGGAGCTGTTTTTT. Residues: CAISTTVGQGAIGELFF. V gene TRBV10-3 combines with J gene TRBJ2-2, with 12 bases lining up with TRBD1. Losses at the gene ends were 6 bases for V and 7 bases for J; bases not matched to a gene: 12. The CDR3 length is 17 residues. Germline lookup yields CDR1 ENHRY and CDR2 SYGVKD.

This clonotype is a singleton in its sample. The CDR3 spells CASSYGTGVESNQPQHF. The CDR3 DNA is TGTGCCAGCAGTTACGGGACAGGAGTAGAAAGCAATCAGCCCCAGCATTTT. V usage is TRBV6-5 and J usage is TRBJ1-5; 8 nucleotides line up with TRBD1. Germline V lookup: CDR1 MNHEY, CDR2 SVGAGI. The CDR3 extends over 17 amino acids. J gave up 1 base and V 2 bases, and 7 bases lay outside the gene matches.

This clonotype was observed a few times. The chain couples TRBV7-9 to TRBJ2-7; no clear D gene. This CDR3 contains 14 residues. The germline CDR1 and CDR2 sequences are SEHNR and FQNEAQ (reference sequence). The ends were cut back, 5 bases at V and 0 bases at J, with 11 bases in the middle. As DNA, the CDR3 is TGTGCCAGCAGCCCCCACGACACCTCCTACGAGCAGTACTTC. This translates into CASSPHDTSYEQYF.

The V call is TRBV20-1, the J call TRBJ1-1, with D possibly matching TRBD1 (5 bases). Trimming shortened V by 0 bases and J by 14 bases, and 10 bases separated the two germline ends. Germline CDR1 DFQATT, CDR2 SNEGSKA (reference sequence). There are 10 residues in the CDR3. CDR3 amino acids: CSARETEGFF. The CDR3 DNA follows: TGCAGTGCTAGAGAGACGGAGGGGTTCTTT.

This clonotype was detected only a few times. The V and J genes are TRBV20-1 and TRBJ1-2, with D possibly TRBD1 on 5 matching bases. Looked up from germline, CDR1 is DFQATT and CDR2 is SNEGSKA (reference sequence). The CDR3 consists of 12 residues. The germline V and J ends were trimmed by 8 bases and 6 bases, with 16 bases remaining between them. CDR3 DNA sequence: TGCAGTATTAGTACCAGGGTGGATGGCTACACCTTC. Protein product: CSISTRVDGYTF.

In this sample, this clonotype turned up a few times. The V and J genes are TRBV6-5 and TRBJ2-5; D might be TRBD2 (5 bases). The CDR3 loop spans 16 amino acids. V was trimmed by 2 bases and J by 0 bases, leaving 13 bases between them. Looked up from germline, CDR1 is MNHEY and CDR2 is SVGAGI. In DNA, the CDR3 is TGTGCCAGCAGTTACGGAGGTTTGGGGAACCAAGAGACCCAGTACTTC. It yields the protein CASSYGGLGNQETQYF.

The chain uses TRBV27 and TRBJ1-6, with no clear D. The V end lost 2 bases, the J end lost 4 bases, and 6 bases lay between the germline ends. This CDR3 is 14 amino acids long. Germline V CDR1 and CDR2: MNHEY, SMNVEV (reference sequence). DNA for the CDR3: TGTGCCAGCAGTTTACGGCCGTATAATTCACCCCTCCACTTT. Protein sequence: CASSLRPYNSPLHF.

J is TRBJ2-4 and V is TRBV20-1, with 7 bases aligning to TRBD1. The CDR3 covers 14 residues. Germline CDR1 and CDR2: DFQATT and SNEGSKA (reference sequence). After removal of 4 bases from V and 0 bases from J, the junction contained 3 bases not matched to a gene. CDR3 protein: CSAIQGLAKNIQYF. CDR3 nucleotide sequence: TGCAGTGCTATACAGGGGTTAGCCAAAAACATTCAGTACTTC.

The chain has TRBV4-2 and TRBJ2-7; D ambiguous. The CDR3 is 16 residues long. The germline CDR1 and CDR2 sequences are LGHNA and YNFKEQ. With 0 bases removed from V and 0 bases from J, the gap between germline ends came to 12 bases. The CDR3 bases are TGTGCCAGCAGCCAAGATCGGTCTTTGAGCTCCTACGAGCAGTACTTC. Its translation: CASSQDRSLSSYEQYF.

The table lists this clonotype with many counts. This chain links TRBV4-3 with TRBJ2-2, with 8 bases fitting TRBD1. Per germline, CDR1 LGHNA and CDR2 YSLEER. The J segment lost 1 base and the V segment lost 0 bases, leaving 7 bases of the junction unmatched. This CDR3 has 18 amino acids. The CDR3 region has the DNA TGCGCCAGCAGCCAAGAACCGTACGGGACAGGGAACACCGGGGAGCTGTTTTTT. It codes for CASSQEPYGTGNTGELFF.

This clonotype was picked up many times. The CDR3, as DNA: TGTGCCAGCAGCTTAGAGATCCGGACGAACACCGGGGAGCTGTTTTTT. Protein sequence: CASSLEIRTNTGELFF. The genes are TRBV7-2 and TRBJ2-2; the D is unclear. The CDR3 extends over 16 amino acids. Germline V gene sequence: CDR1 SGHTA, CDR2 FQGNSA. The ends were cut back, 1 base at V and 0 bases at J, with 9 bases in the middle.

CDR3 protein: CASSYYTEAFF. CDR3 coding DNA: TGTGCCAGCAGTTACTACACTGAAGCTTTCTTT. The chain recombines TRBV6-2 or TRBV6-3 with TRBJ1-1; D unclear. This CDR3 has 11 amino acids. Germline V gives CDR1 MNHEY, CDR2 SVGEGT. V was shortened by 1 base and J by 3 bases, with 0 bases between the two germline ends.

This chain connects TRBV10-3 to TRBJ2-7, with TRBD2 matching 8 bases. The V and J ends lost 1 base and 3 bases, in that order; junction bases with no gene match: 11. The CDR3 loop spans 17 amino acids. Germline lookup yields CDR1 ENHRY and CDR2 SYGVKD. The CDR3 DNA reads as TGTGCCATCAGTGAGTATCGGGAGGGAATAGATCGCTACGAGCAGTACTTC. It codes for CAISEYREGIDRYEQYF.

The chain joins TRBV6-1 to TRBJ2-2; D gene ambiguous. Germline V gene data show CDR1 as MNHNS and CDR2 as SASEGT. The ends were cut back, 5 bases at V and 5 bases at J, with 15 bases in the middle. This CDR3 has 15 residues. CDR3 DNA sequence: TGTGCCAGCAGTCCAGGCGTTATGGTAACCGGGGAGCTGTTTTTT. Amino acid sequence: CASSPGVMVTGELFF.

This clonotype was detected ten times or more. This chain uses TRBV7-2 with TRBJ2-7, with 7 positions matching TRBD2. This CDR3 is 14 amino acids long. V gave up 0 bases and J gave up 5 bases; unmatched junction bases: 4. The germline V gene encodes CDR1 SGHTA and CDR2 FQGNSA. CDR3 nucleotide sequence: TGTGCCAGCAGCTTAGCGGGAGGGCCCCACGAGCAGTACTTC. It specifies CASSLAGGPHEQYF. The full variable domain, its missing parts supplied by reference TRBV7-2 and TRBJ2-7, is GAGVSQSPSNKVTEKGKDVELRCDPISGHTALYWYRQSLGQGLEFLIYFQGNSAPDKSGLPSDRFSAERTGGSVSTLTIQRTQQEDSAVYLCASSLAGGPHEQYFGPGTRLTVT.

Many counts were recorded for this clonotype. This sequence joins TRBV14 and TRBJ1-5, with a tentative D call TRBD1 (5 bases). The ends were cut back, 1 base at V and 6 bases at J, with 13 bases in the middle. CDR1 SGHDN and CDR2 FVKESK come from the germline V gene. The CDR3 extends over 15 amino acids. CDR3 nucleotide sequence: TGTGCCAGCAGCCAAGGAGGGCAGGGCCTTCAGCCCCAGCATTTT. This translates into CASSQGGQGLQPQHF.

The table lists this clonotype with a few counts. The DNA for the CDR3 is TGCGCCAGCAGTGATTTTGATTTCGTCCTAGAGAACTCCTACGAGCAGTACTTC. Translating gives CASSDFDFVLENSYEQYF. This chain links TRBV10-2 with TRBJ2-7; no reliable D call. The V gene's germline CDR1 is WSHSY and CDR2 SAAADI. CDR3 length: 18 residues. V gave up 3 bases and J gave up 0 bases, with 21 bases separating them.

The gene calls are TRBV29-1 and TRBJ2-7, with a possible D match to TRBD2 (6 bases). This CDR3 contains 15 residues. Germline-derived CDR1 and CDR2 are SQVTM and ANQGSEA. V dropped 0 bases and J dropped 0 bases, with 12 bases sitting between them. The CDR3 loop reads CSVEDRGSASYEQYF. Written as DNA, the CDR3 is TGCAGCGTTGAAGACCGGGGGAGCGCCTCCTACGAGCAGTACTTC.

At least ten counts were recorded for this clonotype. The chain uses TRBV4-3 and TRBJ1-4; no clear D. The CDR3 loop spans 15 amino acids. In germline, CDR1 is LGHNA, CDR2 YSLEER. V lost 1 base and J lost 3, with 9 bases in between. The CDR3 protein is CASSQVRAANEKLFF. Written as DNA, the CDR3 is TGCGCCAGCAGCCAAGTGAGGGCTGCTAATGAAAAACTGTTTTTT.

The chain has TRBV6-2 or TRBV6-3 and TRBJ2-3; 10 nucleotides line up with TRBD2. Germline V lookup: CDR1 MNHEY, CDR2 SVGEGT. The trim removed 2 bases at V and 5 bases at J, leaving 7 bases unmatched. This CDR3 is 16 amino acids long. CDR3 sequence reads: CASSYPAGGVEDTQYF. CDR3 DNA: TGTGCCAGCAGTTACCCAGCGGGAGGGGTGGAAGATACGCAGTATTTT.

There are many counts of this clonotype. This chain joins TRBV4-2 and TRBJ2-5; TRBD2 matches at 10 bases. Germline CDR1 is LGHNA and CDR2 is YNFKEQ. V shed 4 bases, J shed 3 bases, and the junction held 8 bases outside the gene matches. The CDR3 consists of 16 residues. Here the CDR3 reads CASSLVGLAAKETQYF. Here the CDR3 DNA reads TGTGCCAGCAGCCTCGTTGGACTAGCGGCCAAAGAGACCCAGTACTTC.

This rearrangement joins TRBV6-2 or TRBV6-3 to TRBJ1-2; a possible D gene is TRBD1 (5 bases). CDR1 is MNHEY and CDR2 is SVGEGT in the germline V gene. There are 15 residues in the CDR3. The germline V and J ends were trimmed by 4 bases and 4 bases, with 16 bases remaining between them. The CDR3 here is CASSWSGSATYGYTF. CDR3 bases: TGTGCCAGCAGTTGGTCAGGGAGCGCAACCTATGGCTACACCTTC.

This clonotype was counted between two and nine times. The rearrangement joins TRBV7-6 to TRBJ1-3; D uncertain. V was shortened by 4 bases and J by 0 bases, with 13 bases between the two germline ends. The germline gives CDR1 SGHVS, CDR2 FNYEAQ. The CDR3 is made up of 16 amino acids. CDR3: CASSSRLGSSGNTIYF. In DNA form, the CDR3 reads TGTGCCAGCAGCTCCCGTCTGGGGAGCTCTGGAAACACCATATATTTT.